This TCR beta chain was observed in a study of radiation and T cells in renal cell carcinoma. Measured with immunoSEQ multiplex PCR; TCRdb has only the in-frame clones, and not every one. There are about 95,000 clones in the sample; approximately 86% occur only once, and over 6% lies in the top ten. Described time point: baseline pretreatment blood. Treatment: 15 Gy SBRT to primary tumor, nephrectomy 4 weeks later. The TCR sequence derives from a man over 45 with renal cell carcinoma. This material consisted of blood, taken from a patient whose treatment included radiotherapy and nephrectomy.

CDR3 amino acids: CASSLAGTAYGYTF. CDR3 sequence (DNA): TGTGCCAGCAGCTTAGCAGGGACAGCCTATGGCTACACCTTC. J is TRBJ1-2 and V is TRBV11-2; 7 positions match TRBD1. Germline V gene sequence: CDR1 SGHAT, CDR2 FQNNGV. The V and J ends lost 1 base and 4 bases, in that order; junction bases with no gene match: 3. CDR3 length: 14 amino acids. The variable domain in full, with the rest retrieved from reference TRBV11-2 and TRBJ1-2, is EAGVAQSPRYKIIEKRQSVAFWCNPISGHATLYWYQQILGQGPKLLIQFQNNGVVDDSQLPKDRFSAERLKGVDSTLKIQPAKLEDSAVYLCASSLAGTAYGYTFGSGTRLTVV.